This T cell receptor (beta chain) stems from a study of cytomegalovirus exposure and HLA in healthy donors. A remark on this clone: Its target is not known.

The germline V gene encodes CDR1 SGDLS and CDR2 YYNGEE. The CDR3 is made up of 11 amino acids. Trimming shortened V by 0 bases and J by 7 bases, and 5 bases separated the two germline ends. Overall study results and limits: Sequences of the TCR beta chain were said to predict the HLA-A and HLA-B alleles of most subjects accurately. TCR sequences were mostly rare, though some public TCRs occurred in many donors. Through in vitro validation, a few CMV-associated chains were shown to be specific for CMV antigens. Later on, an analysis showed TCR association rates differing by HLA locus, with DRB1 the most and HLA-C the fewest.

PCR employed 60 Vbeta and 13 Jbeta primers. Repertoires were generated with immunoSEQ multiplex PCR, while TCRdb's copy carries only in-frame clones and drops some. Here the sample spans approximately 160,000 clones, around 78% being singletons. The TCR sequence derives from a middle-aged man in good health and CMV-seronegative. The chain links TRBV9 to TRBJ2-7, with D possibly matching TRBD2 (5 bases). Sequenced sample: PBMCs. The CDR3 is CASSVAGEQYF. CDR3 coding DNA: TGTGCCAGCAGCGTAGCGGGGGAGCAGTACTTC. Combining the CDR3 with reference TRBV9 and TRBJ2-7 gives the whole variable domain DSGVTQTPKHLITATGQRVTLRCSPRSGDLSVYWYQQSLDQGLQFLIQYYNGEERAKGNILERFSAQQFPDLHSELNLSSLELGDSALYFCASSVAGEQYFGPGTRLTVT.